The 5 T cell receptor beta chains in this list originate from one sample, sequenced in a study of T-cell reconstitution after alpha-beta-depleted transplantation in children. Preparation of the TCRbeta library was carried out with unique molecular identifiers. TCRdb independently ran MiXCR on the PCR reads; one entry per CDR3 protein. The data hold roughly 200,000 distinct CDR3 sequences, with under 8.5% observed a single time. The sample here was PBMCs, taken before TCRalphabeta/CD19-depleted stem cell transplant. The source is a boy aged 2 to 9 with acute lymphoblastic leukemia, due to receive a stem cell transplant.

This sequence joins TRBV5-1 and TRBJ2-3; 7 nucleotides line up with TRBD1. Germline CDR1 reads SGHRS; CDR2 reads YFSETQ. Trimming removed 4 bases from V and 1 base from J; junction bases left unmatched: 6. CDR3 length equals 15 residues. CDR3 loop: CASSQGVIGTDTQYF. DNA for the CDR3: TGCGCCAGCAGCCAGGGGGTCATCGGCACAGATACGCAGTATTTT.

This clonotype was counted many times. This chain connects TRBV29-1 to TRBJ1-1; TRBD1 agrees at 7 bases. CDR1 is SQVTM, CDR2 ANQGSEA, per germline. The CDR3 covers 13 residues. V trimming: 5 bases; J trimming: 3 bases; junction bases outside the gene matches: 6. CDR3 protein: CSVLTGMYTEAFF. DNA of the CDR3: TGCAGCGTTCTGACAGGGATGTACACTGAAGCTTTCTTT.

This clonotype appeared a few times. J is TRBJ2-1 and V is TRBV27; possible D gene TRBD1, 8 bases. Trimming pared 3 bases from V and 7 bases from J, leaving 19 bases between. The CDR3 loop spans 16 amino acids. Germline V gene lookup returns CDR1 MNHEY and CDR2 SMNVEV (reference sequence). This chain's CDR3 is CASSLAGDRRGNEQFF. Here the CDR3 DNA reads TGTGCCAGCAGTTTGGCGGGGGACAGGAGGGGGAATGAGCAGTTCTTC.

This clonotype occurred many times. The rearrangement uses TRBV5-6 and TRBJ2-7, with D possibly being TRBD1 or TRBD2 (5 bases each). Trimming took 4 bases from V and 4 from J, leaving 15 bases between them. Germline V gives CDR1 SGHDT, CDR2 YYEEEE. This CDR3 is built from 14 residues. DNA for the CDR3: TGTGCCAGCAGCCCCCCGGGGCGGGTTTACGAGCAGTACTTC. This codes for CASSPPGRVYEQYF.

This clonotype turned up a few times. The chain links TRBV9 to TRBJ1-5, with D tentatively TRBD1 (5 bases). The CDR3 consists of 15 residues. Germline-derived CDR1 and CDR2 are SGDLS and YYNGEE. V was shortened by 2 bases and J by 3 bases, with 12 bases between the two germline ends. This chain's CDR3 is CASSVGQGYNQPQHF. In nucleotides, the CDR3 is TGTGCCAGCAGCGTGGGCCAGGGCTACAATCAGCCCCAGCATTTT.